Below are 8 T cell receptor beta chains sequenced from a single sample in a study of T-cell memory formation after mild COVID-19. TCRdb passed the 5' RACE reads through MiXCR, listing each CDR3 protein once. The table lists fewer than 400,000 distinct CDR3 sequences, about a sixth of them singletons. Sequenced input: PBMCs or a T cell subset sorted from them (not recorded which). These receptors were obtained from a man between 18 and 35 years old who had mild COVID-19 (a few samples of this study predate the infection). Cell type and time point are not known.

J is TRBJ2-6 and V is TRBV5-6, with D perhaps assigned TRBD1 or TRBD2 (5 bases each). CDR3 length: 14 residues. CDR1 is SGHDT and CDR2 is YYEEEE in the germline V gene. V lost 6 bases and J lost 0, with 7 bases in between. The CDR3 protein is CASIGASGANVLTF. In DNA form, the CDR3 reads TGTGCCAGCATCGGGGCCTCTGGGGCCAACGTCCTGACTTTC.

This clonotype was seen only a few times. The chain recombines TRBV4-1 with TRBJ2-5; tentatively, D is TRBD1 (5 bases). The V and J ends lost 7 bases and 5 bases respectively, with 20 bases between them. The CDR3 length is 15 residues. CDR1 and CDR2 (germline): MGHRA, YSYEKL. Here the CDR3 DNA reads TGCGCCAGCAAACCAGATCAGGGAACGTTGGAGACCCAGTACTTC. It is translated as CASKPDQGTLETQYF.

The V and J genes are TRBV6-6 and TRBJ1-5, with 9 nucleotides matching TRBD1. V dropped 8 bases and J dropped 10; count of bases not matched to a gene: 9. The CDR3 spans 13 residues. The germline CDR1 and CDR2 sequences are MNHNY and SVGAGI (reference sequence). The DNA for the CDR3 is TGTGCCAGCTCCGGGACAGGGCTCGATCCCCAGCATTTT. Protein product: CASSGTGLDPQHF.

This clonotype was recorded a few times. The chain is built from TRBV18 and TRBJ1-1; D is ambiguous. CDR1 is KGHSH and CDR2 is LQKENI in the germline V gene. Trimming stripped 6 bases from V and 10 bases from J, with 12 bases between. This CDR3 is 11 amino acids long. The CDR3 sequence: CASSLRTVAFF. CDR3 bases: TGTGCCAGCTCGCTTCGTACGGTAGCTTTCTTT. Together with reference TRBV18 and TRBJ1-1, the CDR3 gives the full variable domain: NAGVMQNPRHLVRRRGQEARLRCSPMKGHSHVYWYRQLPEEGLKFMVYLQKENIIDESGMPKERFSAEFPKEGPSILRIQQVVRGDSAAYFCASSLRTVAFFGQGTRLTVV.

The J gene is TRBJ1-4, the V gene TRBV4-1; 10 nucleotides match TRBD1. The CDR3 is 17 amino acids. J lost 7 bases, V lost 1 base, and 9 bases had no gene match. Germline lookup yields CDR1 MGHRA and CDR2 YSYEKL. The CDR3 sequence: CASSQVVPRTGGEKLFF. CDR3 DNA: TGCGCCAGCAGCCAAGTCGTCCCTAGGACAGGGGGTGAAAAACTGTTTTTT.

This clonotype came up a few times. The gene calls are TRBV5-1 and TRBJ1-5; D unresolved. Trimming cost V 0 bases and J 2 bases, with 12 bases left between them. Germline values: CDR1 SGHRS, CDR2 YFSETQ. CDR3 size: 16 residues. In DNA form, the CDR3 reads TGCGCCAGCAGCTTGGCGGCTCTCGGTGGCAATCAGCCCCAGCATTTT. This codes for CASSLAALGGNQPQHF.

V gene TRBV30 combines with J gene TRBJ2-3, with a tentative D call TRBD1 (5 bases). The germline V and J ends were trimmed by 3 bases and 4 bases, with 5 bases remaining between them. The V gene's germline CDR1 is GTSNPN and CDR2 SVGIG (reference sequence). The CDR3 is 11 amino acids. CDR3 loop: CAWSRADTQYF. CDR3 bases: TGTGCCTGGAGCAGGGCAGATACGCAGTATTTT.

The chain recombines TRBV29-1 with TRBJ1-1; 8 nucleotides align to TRBD1. The V and J ends lost 7 bases and 5 bases, in that order; junction bases with no gene match: 15. The CDR3 is 15 residues long. Germline lookup yields CDR1 SQVTM and CDR2 ANQGSEA. The CDR3 nucleotides read TGCAGCGCCATCCCCTGGACAGGGAGGGGGACTGAAGCTTTCTTT. This sequence encodes CSAIPWTGRGTEAFF.